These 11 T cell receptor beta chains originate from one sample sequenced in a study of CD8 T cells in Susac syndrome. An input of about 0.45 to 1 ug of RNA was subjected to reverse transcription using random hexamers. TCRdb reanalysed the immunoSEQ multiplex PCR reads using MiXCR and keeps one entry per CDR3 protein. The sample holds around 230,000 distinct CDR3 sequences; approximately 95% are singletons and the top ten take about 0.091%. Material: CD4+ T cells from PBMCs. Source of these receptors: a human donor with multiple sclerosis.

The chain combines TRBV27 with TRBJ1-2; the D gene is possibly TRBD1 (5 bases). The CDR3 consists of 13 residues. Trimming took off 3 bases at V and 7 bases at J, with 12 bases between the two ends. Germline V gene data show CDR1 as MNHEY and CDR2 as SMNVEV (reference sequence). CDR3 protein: CASSFNRMGGYTF. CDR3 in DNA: TGTGCCAGCAGTTTTAACAGGATGGGTGGCTACACCTTC.

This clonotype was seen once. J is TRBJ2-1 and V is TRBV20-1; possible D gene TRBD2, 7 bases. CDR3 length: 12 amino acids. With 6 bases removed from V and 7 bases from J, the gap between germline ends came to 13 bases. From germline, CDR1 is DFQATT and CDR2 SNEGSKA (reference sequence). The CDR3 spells CSASRGGNEQFF. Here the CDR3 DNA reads TGCAGTGCCTCGAGGGGGGGGAATGAGCAGTTCTTC.

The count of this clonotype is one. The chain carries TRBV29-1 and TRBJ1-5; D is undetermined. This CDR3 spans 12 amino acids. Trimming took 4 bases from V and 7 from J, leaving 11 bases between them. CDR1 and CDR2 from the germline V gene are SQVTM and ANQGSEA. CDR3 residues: CSVGWANQPQHF. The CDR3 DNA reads TGCAGCGTTGGTTGGGCCAACCAGCCCCAGCATTTT.

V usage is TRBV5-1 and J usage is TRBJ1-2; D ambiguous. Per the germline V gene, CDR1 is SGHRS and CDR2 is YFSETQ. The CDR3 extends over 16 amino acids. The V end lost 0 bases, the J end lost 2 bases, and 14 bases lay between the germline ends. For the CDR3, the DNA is TGCGCCAGCAGCTTGGCCGTCCAAAGGTCCAACTATGGCTACACCTTC. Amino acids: CASSLAVQRSNYGYTF.

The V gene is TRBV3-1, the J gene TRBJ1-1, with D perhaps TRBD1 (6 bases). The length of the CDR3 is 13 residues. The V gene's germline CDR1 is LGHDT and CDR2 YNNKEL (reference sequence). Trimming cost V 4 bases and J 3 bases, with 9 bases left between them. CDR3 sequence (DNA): TGTGCCAGCAGCCGTGGACAGTACACTGAAGCTTTCTTT. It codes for CASSRGQYTEAFF.

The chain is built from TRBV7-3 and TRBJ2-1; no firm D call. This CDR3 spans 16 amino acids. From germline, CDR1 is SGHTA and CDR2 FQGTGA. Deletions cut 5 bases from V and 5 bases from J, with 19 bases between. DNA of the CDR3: TGTGCCAGCAGCGTGAAGATGGGGAACCTAAACAATGAGCAGTTCTTC. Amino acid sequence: CASSVKMGNLNNEQFF.

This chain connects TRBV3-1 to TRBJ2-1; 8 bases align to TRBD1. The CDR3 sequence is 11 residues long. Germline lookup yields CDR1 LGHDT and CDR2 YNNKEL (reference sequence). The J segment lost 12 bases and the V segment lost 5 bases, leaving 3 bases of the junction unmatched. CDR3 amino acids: CASSGGQGQFF. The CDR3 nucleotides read TGTGCCAGCAGCGGTGGACAGGGGCAGTTCTTC.

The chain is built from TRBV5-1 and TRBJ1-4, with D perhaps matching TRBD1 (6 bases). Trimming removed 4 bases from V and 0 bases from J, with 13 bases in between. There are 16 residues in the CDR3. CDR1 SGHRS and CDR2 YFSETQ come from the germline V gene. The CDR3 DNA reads TGCGCCAGCAGCATGCTGGACAGAACAACTAATGAAAAACTGTTTTTT. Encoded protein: CASSMLDRTTNEKLFF.

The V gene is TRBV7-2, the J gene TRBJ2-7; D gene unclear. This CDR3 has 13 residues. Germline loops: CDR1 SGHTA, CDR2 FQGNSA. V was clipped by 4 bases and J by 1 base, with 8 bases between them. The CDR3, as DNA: TGTGCCAGCAGCTCCCGTAGTTCCTACGAGCAGTACTTC. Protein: CASSSRSSYEQYF.

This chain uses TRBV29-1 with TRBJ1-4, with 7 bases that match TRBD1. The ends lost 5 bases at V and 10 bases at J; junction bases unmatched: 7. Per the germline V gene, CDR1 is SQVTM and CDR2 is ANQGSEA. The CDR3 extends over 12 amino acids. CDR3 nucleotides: TGCAGCGTTATTCAGGGGGGGGGAAAACTGTTTTTT. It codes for CSVIQGGGKLFF.

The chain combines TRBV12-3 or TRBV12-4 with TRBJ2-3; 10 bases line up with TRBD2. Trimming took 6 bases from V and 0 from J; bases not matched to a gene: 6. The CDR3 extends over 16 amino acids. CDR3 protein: CASSLSSGGSTDTQYF. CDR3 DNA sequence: TGTGCCAGCAGCCTCTCTAGCGGGGGAAGCACAGATACGCAGTATTTT.